Sequencing of this T cell receptor beta chain was carried out in a study of cytomegalovirus exposure and HLA in healthy donors. PCR primers comprised 60 Vbeta and 13 Jbeta primers. TCRdb's table, derived via immunoSEQ multiplex PCR, lists solely in-frame clones and lacks some. Here the sample spans about 160,000 clones, approximately 75% being singletons. Deletions cut 2 bases from V and 5 bases from J, with 16 bases between. This CDR3 comprises 15 residues. Germline lookup yields CDR1 SGHRS and CDR2 YFSETQ. Whole-study findings and limits: Researchers counted about 150 TCR beta chains as cytomegalovirus-associated. Later on, analysis showed that most CMV-associated TCR beta chains appeared to be HLA-restricted.

On this clone: The antigen is not known.

The sequencing input was PBMCs. V and J are TRBV5-1 and TRBJ1-1, with D uncertain. This sequence was found in a woman between 18 and 29 years old in good health and CMV-seronegative. The CDR3 sequence: CASSFLRRQETEAFF. In DNA, the CDR3 is TGCGCCAGCAGCTTCCTTAGGAGGCAGGAAACTGAAGCTTTCTTT.